This T cell receptor (beta chain) was captured in a study of blood T cell repertoires in COVID-19. The germline V gene has CDR1 SNHLY and CDR2 FYNNEI. CDR3 length: 15 residues. V trimming: 3 bases; J trimming: 3 bases; junction bases outside the gene matches: 0. It was during active infection that Seattle patients were enrolled and then longitudinally followed. Clones were read by immunoSEQ multiplex PCR, and TCRdb kept only the in-frame ones, dropping some. The sample lists approximately 300,000 clones; about nine tenths were seen once. The sequencing input was peripheral blood. The sequence was collected from a woman in her 30s with COVID-19, enrolled during active disease. The rearrangement joins TRBV2 to TRBJ2-7, with 15 bases aligning to TRBD2. The CDR3 DNA is TGTGCCAGCAGTGAGGGACTAGCGGGGGGCTACGAGCAGTACTTC. Amino acids: CASSEGLAGGYEQYF.